Listed below are T cell receptor beta chains from one sample, sequenced in a study of control samples from healthy donors and cancer patients. Assay: immunoSEQ multiplex PCR; the TCRdb copy retains only in-frame clones and omits some. The profile covers approximately 150,000 clones, with 75% to 95% appearing a single time and approximately 3.4% taken by the ten largest. The sequenced sample was blood. These TCRs come from a man younger than 40 in good health. CDR3s include the opening cysteine and the closing phenylalanine or tryptophan. The D gene is left open where the match is weak. The size entry is marked missing in some rows and otherwise reads once, few, many or a size class.

abundance: -
v_gene: TRBV7-2
d_gene: -
len: 15
j_gene: TRBJ2-1
CDR3aa: CASSLAGAPYNEQFF
CDR3nt: TGTGCCAGCAGCTTGGCAGGCGCCCCCTACAATGAGCAGTTCTTC

abundance: -
v_gene: TRBV2
d_gene: TRBD1
len: 16
j_gene: TRBJ1-1
CDR3aa: CASRGSRDSRNTEAFF
CDR3nt: TGTGCCAGCAGAGGAAGCCGGGACAGCCGGAACACTGAAGCTTTCTTT

abundance: -
v_gene: TRBV28
d_gene: -
len: 12
j_gene: TRBJ1-2
CDR3aa: CASSDPLAGYTF
CDR3nt: TGTGCCAGCAGTGACCCCCTGGCTGGCTACACCTTC

abundance: -
v_gene: TRBV10-3
d_gene: -
len: 15
j_gene: TRBJ1-1
CDR3aa: CAISAIAGANTEAFF
CDR3nt: TGTGCCATCAGTGCCATCGCAGGGGCGAACACTGAAGCTTTCTTT

abundance: -
v_gene: TRBV19
d_gene: TRBD1
len: 12
j_gene: TRBJ2-4
CDR3aa: CASSTGQGAKYF
CDR3nt: TGTGCCAGTAGTACGGGACAGGGGGCGAAGTACTTC

abundance: -
v_gene: TRBV7-9
d_gene: -
len: 14
j_gene: TRBJ1-1
CDR3aa: CASSFPGMNTEAFF
CDR3nt: TGTGCCAGCAGCTTCCCAGGAATGAACACTGAAGCTTTCTTT

abundance: -
v_gene: TRBV7-8
d_gene: TRBD1
len: 15
j_gene: TRBJ2-3
CDR3aa: CASSKAGTGIDTQYF
CDR3nt: TGTGCCAGCAGCAAGGCCGGGACAGGGATAGATACGCAGTATTTT

abundance: -
v_gene: TRBV15
d_gene: -
len: 15
j_gene: TRBJ1-3
CDR3aa: CATATRGYSGNTIYF
CDR3nt: TGTGCCACCGCTACGCGTGGTTACTCTGGAAACACCATATATTTT

abundance: -
v_gene: TRBV4-2
d_gene: TRBD2
len: 16
j_gene: TRBJ2-1
CDR3aa: CASSPGLAGGNNEQFF
CDR3nt: TGTGCCAGCAGCCCTGGGTTAGCGGGGGGGAACAATGAGCAGTTCTTC

abundance: -
v_gene: TRBV10-3
d_gene: TRBD1
len: 16
j_gene: TRBJ2-1
CDR3aa: CATGATGTGAHNEQFF
CDR3nt: TGTGCCACCGGTGCAACCGGGACAGGGGCGCACAATGAGCAGTTCTTC

abundance: -
v_gene: TRBV6-5
d_gene: -
len: 15
j_gene: TRBJ1-2
CDR3aa: CASAPGDRPSYGYTF
CDR3nt: TGTGCCAGCGCTCCTGGGGACCGCCCGAGCTATGGCTACACCTTC

abundance: -
v_gene: TRBV30
d_gene: TRBD2
len: 14
j_gene: TRBJ2-1
CDR3aa: CAWNRGVSYNEQFF
CDR3nt: TGTGCCTGGAATCGGGGGGTTTCCTACAATGAGCAGTTCTTC

abundance: -
v_gene: TRBV19
d_gene: -
len: 15
j_gene: TRBJ2-2
CDR3aa: CAAKSDSRGTGELFF
CDR3nt: TGTGCAGCAAAATCAGACAGTAGGGGCACCGGGGAGCTGTTTTTT

abundance: -
v_gene: TRBV5-4
d_gene: TRBD2
len: 16
j_gene: TRBJ2-3
CDR3aa: CASSPGLARFTDTQYF
CDR3nt: TGTGCCAGCAGCCCTGGACTAGCGCGTTTCACAGATACGCAGTATTTT

abundance: -
v_gene: TRBV6-2/TRBV6-3
d_gene: -
len: 14
j_gene: TRBJ2-7
CDR3aa: CASSQSASSYEQYF
CDR3nt: TGTGCCAGCAGTCAAAGCGCGAGCTCCTACGAGCAGTACTTC

abundance: -
v_gene: TRBV15
d_gene: TRBD1
len: 14
j_gene: TRBJ2-7
CDR3aa: CATSTGTGASEQYF
CDR3nt: TGTGCCACCAGCACCGGGACAGGGGCCTCCGAGCAGTACTTC

abundance: -
v_gene: TRBV11-2
d_gene: -
len: 15
j_gene: TRBJ2-7
CDR3aa: CASSLVAGATYEQYF
CDR3nt: TGTGCCAGCAGCTTAGTGGCGGGGGCCACCTACGAGCAGTACTTC

abundance: once
v_gene: TRBV7-9
d_gene: -
len: 12
j_gene: TRBJ2-7
CDR3aa: CASSSTAYEQYF
CDR3nt: TGTGCCAGCAGCTCTACGGCTTACGAGCAGTACTTC

abundance: few
v_gene: TRBV5-6
d_gene: TRBD1
len: 15
j_gene: TRBJ1-2
CDR3aa: CASSLEGKMDRANTF
CDR3nt: TGTGCCAGCAGCTTGGAAGGAAAGATGGACAGGGCCAATACCTTC

abundance: -
v_gene: TRBV14
d_gene: TRBD1
len: 15
j_gene: TRBJ1-2
CDR3aa: CASSPRIRGGYGYTF
CDR3nt: TGTGCCAGCAGCCCAAGGATCAGGGGGGGCTATGGCTACACCTTC

abundance: -
v_gene: TRBV5-1
d_gene: TRBD1
len: 15
j_gene: TRBJ2-1
CDR3aa: CASSRAGTGNNEQFF
CDR3nt: TGCGCCAGCAGCAGAGCCGGGACAGGAAACAATGAGCAGTTCTTC

abundance: -
v_gene: TRBV5-4
d_gene: -
len: 15
j_gene: TRBJ2-7
CDR3aa: CASSLDGGAPYGQYF
CDR3nt: TGTGCCAGCAGCTTGGATGGAGGGGCCCCCTACGGGCAGTACTTC

abundance: -
v_gene: TRBV3-1/TRBV3-2
d_gene: -
len: 15
j_gene: TRBJ2-3
CDR3aa: CASSQDPVGTDTQYF
CDR3nt: TGTGCCAGCAGCCAAGATCCGGTTGGCACAGATACGCAGTATTTT

abundance: -
v_gene: TRBV5-1
d_gene: TRBD1
len: 17
j_gene: TRBJ1-6
CDR3aa: CASSLEGQGGGDSPLHF
CDR3nt: TGCGCCAGCAGCTTGGAAGGACAGGGCGGGGGGGATTCACCCCTCCACTTT

abundance: once
v_gene: TRBV20-1
d_gene: -
len: 11
j_gene: TRBJ1-1
CDR3aa: CSARQGTEAFF
CDR3nt: TGCAGTGCTAGACAGGGCACTGAAGCTTTCTTT

abundance: -
v_gene: TRBV2
d_gene: TRBD1
len: 15
j_gene: TRBJ1-5
CDR3aa: CASSRRQGFNQPQHF
CDR3nt: TGTGCCAGCAGCCGCAGACAGGGGTTTAATCAGCCCCAGCATTTT

abundance: once
v_gene: TRBV14
d_gene: -
len: 11
j_gene: TRBJ1-1
CDR3aa: CATTRVAEAFF
CDR3nt: TGTGCCACCACGAGGGTGGCTGAAGCTTTCTTT

abundance: -
v_gene: TRBV4-1
d_gene: -
len: 16
j_gene: TRBJ1-2
CDR3aa: CASSQDLWLSGYGYTF
CDR3nt: TGCGCCAGCAGCCAAGATCTATGGCTTTCGGGCTATGGCTACACCTTC

abundance: -
v_gene: TRBV19
d_gene: TRBD2
len: 16
j_gene: TRBJ2-3
CDR3aa: CASSKTSGAKGDTQYF
CDR3nt: TGTGCCAGTAGCAAGACTAGCGGGGCAAAGGGGGATACGCAGTATTTT

abundance: -
v_gene: TRBV6-5
d_gene: -
len: 13
j_gene: TRBJ2-1
CDR3aa: CASSYSTYDEQFF
CDR3nt: TGTGCCAGCAGTTACTCTACTTACGATGAGCAGTTCTTC

abundance: once
v_gene: TRBV10-3
d_gene: TRBD2
len: 17
j_gene: TRBJ2-1
CDR3aa: CAISETGTSGGGNEQFF
CDR3nt: TGTGCCATCAGTGAGACCGGGACTAGCGGGGGGGGCAATGAGCAGTTCTTC

abundance: -
v_gene: TRBV28
d_gene: -
len: 15
j_gene: TRBJ1-2
CDR3aa: CASSLYPARSYGYTF
CDR3nt: TGTGCCAGCAGTTTATACCCGGCCCGCTCCTATGGCTACACCTTC

abundance: -
v_gene: TRBV10-3
d_gene: TRBD2
len: 16
j_gene: TRBJ2-3
CDR3aa: CVITSGRGGASDTQYF
CDR3nt: TGTGTCATCACCTCTGGTCGCGGGGGGGCGTCAGATACGCAGTATTTT

abundance: -
v_gene: TRBV4-2
d_gene: -
len: 13
j_gene: TRBJ1-5
CDR3aa: CASSQDPGQPQHF
CDR3nt: TGTGCCAGCAGCCAAGATCCCGGTCAGCCCCAGCATTTT

abundance: -
v_gene: TRBV5-1
d_gene: TRBD1
len: 15
j_gene: TRBJ1-4
CDR3aa: CASSPGTVLNEKLFF
CDR3nt: TGCGCCAGCAGCCCCGGGACAGTACTTAATGAAAAACTGTTTTTT

abundance: -
v_gene: TRBV11-2
d_gene: -
len: 14
j_gene: TRBJ2-4
CDR3aa: CASSRELAKNIQYF
CDR3nt: TGTGCCAGCAGTAGGGAACTAGCCAAAAACATTCAGTACTTC

abundance: once
v_gene: TRBV5-4
d_gene: TRBD1
len: 14
j_gene: TRBJ2-3
CDR3aa: CASSRDSYTDTQYF
CDR3nt: TGTGCCAGCAGTAGGGACAGCTACACAGATACGCAGTATTTT

abundance: -
v_gene: TRBV6-1
d_gene: TRBD1
len: 17
j_gene: TRBJ2-3
CDR3aa: CASSVLGTGGLLWGQYF
CDR3nt: TGTGCCAGCAGTGTTCTTGGGACAGGGGGACTTCTGTGGGGGCAGTATTTT

abundance: -
v_gene: TRBV9
d_gene: -
len: 18
j_gene: TRBJ1-3
CDR3aa: CASSVAQGLILTGNTIYF
CDR3nt: TGTGCCAGCAGCGTAGCTCAGGGGCTTATTTTAACTGGAAACACCATATATTTT

abundance: -
v_gene: TRBV5-1
d_gene: TRBD1
len: 14
j_gene: TRBJ1-5
CDR3aa: CASSAGGKDQPQHF
CDR3nt: TGCGCCAGCAGCGCAGGGGGCAAGGATCAGCCCCAGCATTTT

abundance: -
v_gene: TRBV12-2
d_gene: -
len: 16
j_gene: TRBJ1-2
CDR3aa: CASRLTTGQGLNGYTF
CDR3nt: TGTGCAAGTCGCTTAACCACGGGACAGGGGTTAAATGGCTACACCTTC

abundance: -
v_gene: TRBV29-1
d_gene: TRBD1
len: 12
j_gene: TRBJ1-1
CDR3aa: CSVEGQDTEAFF
CDR3nt: TGCAGCGTTGAGGGACAGGACACTGAAGCTTTCTTT

abundance: -
v_gene: TRBV25-1
d_gene: -
len: 13
j_gene: TRBJ1-5
CDR3aa: CASSGLGIQPQHF
CDR3nt: TGTGCCAGCAGTGGTCTGGGAATTCAGCCCCAGCATTTT

abundance: -
v_gene: TRBV18
d_gene: -
len: 13
j_gene: TRBJ2-2
CDR3aa: CASSLKNTGELFF
CDR3nt: TGTGCCAGCTCACTCAAGAACACCGGGGAGCTGTTTTTT

abundance: -
v_gene: TRBV28
d_gene: -
len: 15
j_gene: TRBJ2-7
CDR3aa: CASSPRDSSSYEQYF
CDR3nt: TGTGCCAGCAGTCCGCGGGACAGCAGCTCCTACGAGCAGTACTTC

abundance: -
v_gene: TRBV11-2
d_gene: -
len: 15
j_gene: TRBJ1-2
CDR3aa: CASSLGGGLDYGYTF
CDR3nt: TGTGCCAGCAGCCTCGGGGGGGGGTTGGACTATGGCTACACCTTC

abundance: once
v_gene: TRBV7-3
d_gene: -
len: 13
j_gene: TRBJ2-2
CDR3aa: CASSLMWSGELFF
CDR3nt: TGTGCCAGCAGCTTAATGTGGAGCGGGGAGCTGTTTTTT

abundance: -
v_gene: TRBV10-1
d_gene: -
len: 15
j_gene: TRBJ2-3
CDR3aa: CASSESTPDTDTQYF
CDR3nt: TGCGCCAGCAGTGAGTCGACGCCAGACACAGATACGCAGTATTTT

abundance: -
v_gene: TRBV6-5
d_gene: -
len: 11
j_gene: TRBJ2-7
CDR3aa: CASSSNYEQYF
CDR3nt: TGTGCCAGCAGTAGTAATTACGAGCAGTACTTC

abundance: -
v_gene: TRBV4-2
d_gene: TRBD2
len: 16
j_gene: TRBJ2-3
CDR3aa: CASSQASGGVTDTQYF
CDR3nt: TGTGCCAGCAGCCAAGCTAGCGGGGGGGTCACAGATACGCAGTATTTT

abundance: -
v_gene: TRBV13
d_gene: -
len: 15
j_gene: TRBJ2-7
CDR3aa: CASSLRGPEGYEQYF
CDR3nt: TGTGCCAGCAGCTTAAGGGGCCCCGAGGGCTACGAGCAGTACTTC

abundance: once
v_gene: TRBV27
d_gene: -
len: 14
j_gene: TRBJ1-6
CDR3aa: CASSLTGSNSPLHF
CDR3nt: TGTGCCAGCAGTTTGACAGGCTCAAATTCACCCCTCCACTTT

abundance: -
v_gene: TRBV28
d_gene: TRBD1
len: 15
j_gene: TRBJ1-3
CDR3aa: CASNPSGTGRNTIYF
CDR3nt: TGTGCCAGCAACCCCTCTGGGACAGGGAGAAACACCATATATTTT